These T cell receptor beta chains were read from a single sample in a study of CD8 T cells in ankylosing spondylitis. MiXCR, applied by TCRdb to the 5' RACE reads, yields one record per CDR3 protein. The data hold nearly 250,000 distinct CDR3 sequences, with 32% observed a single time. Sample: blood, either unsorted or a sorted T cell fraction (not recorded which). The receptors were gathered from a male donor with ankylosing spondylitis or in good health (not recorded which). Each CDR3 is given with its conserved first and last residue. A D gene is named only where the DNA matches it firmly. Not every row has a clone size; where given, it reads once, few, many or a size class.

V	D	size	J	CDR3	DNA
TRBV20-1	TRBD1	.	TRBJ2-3	CSAREDRGPVIDTQYF	TGCAGTGCTAGAGAGGACAGGGGGCCTGTGATAGATACGCAGTATTTT
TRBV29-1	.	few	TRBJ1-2	CSVEGGQSNYGYTF	TGCAGCGTTGAAGGGGGGCAGTCTAACTATGGCTACACCTTC
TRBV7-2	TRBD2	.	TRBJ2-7	CASSFVLGEGYEQYF	TGTGCCAGCAGCTTCGTACTTGGGGAGGGCTACGAGCAGTACTTC
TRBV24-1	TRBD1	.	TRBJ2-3	CATSDSTGTVITDTQYF	TGTGCCACCAGTGATTCAACCGGGACAGTGATCACAGATACGCAGTATTTT
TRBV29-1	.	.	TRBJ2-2	CSVVGGSSGELFF	TGCAGCGTTGTTGGGGGGTCCTCCGGGGAGCTGTTTTTT
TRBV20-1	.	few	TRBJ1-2	CSARDRGDGYTF	TGCAGTGCTAGAGATAGGGGCGACGGCTACACCTTC
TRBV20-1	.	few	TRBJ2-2	CSARDAATNTGELFF	TGCAGTGCTAGAGATGCGGCTACGAACACCGGGGAGCTGTTTTTT
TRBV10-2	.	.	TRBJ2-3	CASMIMGAGTDTQYF	TGCGCCAGCATGATAATGGGGGCCGGCACAGATACGCAGTATTTT
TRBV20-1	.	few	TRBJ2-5	CSARGTPPREETQYF	TGCAGTGCTAGGGGGACACCGCCTAGGGAAGAGACCCAGTACTTC
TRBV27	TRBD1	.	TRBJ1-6	CASSSKIPGQGRSPLHF	TGTGCCAGCAGTTCAAAAATCCCGGGACAGGGAAGGTCACCCCTCCACTTT
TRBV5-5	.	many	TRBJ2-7	CASSLVGRSYEQYF	TGTGCCAGCAGCTTGGTGGGCAGGTCCTACGAGCAGTACTTC
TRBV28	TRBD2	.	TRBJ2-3	CASSAPLAGGPDTQYF	TGTGCCAGCAGTGCGCCACTAGCGGGGGGGCCAGATACGCAGTATTTT
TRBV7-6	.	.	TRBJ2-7	CASSLGSSQKQYF	TGTGCCAGCAGCTTAGGGTCTAGCCAGAAGCAGTACTTC
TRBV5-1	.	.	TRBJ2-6	CASSLEGGDTFSGANVLTF	TGCGCCAGCAGCTTGGAAGGGGGGGACACATTCTCTGGGGCCAACGTCCTGACTTTC
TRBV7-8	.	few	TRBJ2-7	CASSLRILYEQYF	TGTGCCAGCAGCTTACGAATCCTCTACGAGCAGTACTTC
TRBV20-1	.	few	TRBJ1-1	CSAREAGNTEAFF	TGCAGTGCTAGAGAAGCAGGAAACACTGAAGCTTTCTTT
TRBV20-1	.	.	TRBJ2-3	CSARESGGWDTQYF	TGCAGTGCTAGAGAGTCGGGGGGCTGGGATACGCAGTATTTT
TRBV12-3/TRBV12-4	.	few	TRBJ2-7	CASSSLGEGGEQYF	TGTGCCAGCAGCTCCCTAGGTGAGGGAGGCGAGCAGTACTTC
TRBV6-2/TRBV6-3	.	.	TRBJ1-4	CASSAPHGGNEKLFF	TGTGCCAGCAGTGCACCCCATGGGGGTAATGAAAAACTGTTTTTT
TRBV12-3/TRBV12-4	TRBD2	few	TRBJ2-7	CASRLLSGGAYEQYF	TGTGCCAGCAGACTCCTTAGCGGGGGGGCCTACGAGCAGTACTTC
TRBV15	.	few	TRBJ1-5	CATSRDHRNQPQHF	TGTGCCACCAGCAGAGATCACAGAAATCAGCCCCAGCATTTT
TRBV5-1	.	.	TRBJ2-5	CASSRAGPPGETQYF	TGCGCCAGCAGCAGAGCCGGGCCGCCCGGGGAGACCCAGTACTTC
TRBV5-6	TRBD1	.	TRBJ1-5	CASSHRGSNQPQHF	TGTGCCAGCAGCCACAGGGGAAGCAATCAGCCCCAGCATTTT
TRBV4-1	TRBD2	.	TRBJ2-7	CASSQVLAGAYEQYF	TGCGCCAGCAGCCAAGTCTTAGCGGGGGCCTACGAGCAGTACTTC
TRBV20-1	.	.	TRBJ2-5	CSARGSGPVSEETQYF	TGCAGTGCCCGGGGTAGCGGACCTGTCTCTGAGGAGACCCAGTACTTC
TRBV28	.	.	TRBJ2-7	CASSSRDRVGTREQYF	TGTGCCAGCAGTTCAAGAGACAGGGTAGGGACTCGCGAGCAGTACTTC
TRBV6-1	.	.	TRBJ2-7	CASSRGGETYEQYF	TGTGCCAGCAGTAGGGGGGGCGAAACCTACGAGCAGTACTTC
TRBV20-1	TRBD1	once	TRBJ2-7	CSARRDRASEQYF	TGCAGTGCTAGGAGGGACAGGGCTTCCGAGCAGTACTTC
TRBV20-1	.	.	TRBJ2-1	CSVRGRQAYNEQLF	TGCAGTGTCAGGGGCCGACAGGCCTACAATGAGCAGTTGTTC
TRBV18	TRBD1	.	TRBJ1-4	CASSPPGQGDEKLFF	TGTGCCAGCTCACCGCCGGGACAGGGGGATGAAAAACTGTTTTTT
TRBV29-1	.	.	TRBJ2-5	CSVEDTGAQYF	TGCAGCGTTGAAGATACGGGGGCCCAGTACTTC
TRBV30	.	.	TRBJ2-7	CAWSTTGTFDEQYF	TGTGCCTGGAGTACCACAGGGACTTTCGACGAGCAGTACTTC
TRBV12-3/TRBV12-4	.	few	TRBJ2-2	CASRLTGNTGELFF	TGTGCCAGCAGATTGACAGGGAACACCGGGGAGCTGTTTTTT
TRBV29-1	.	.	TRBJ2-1	CSVDWGGGGEQFF	TGCAGCGTTGATTGGGGCGGCGGTGGTGAGCAGTTCTTC
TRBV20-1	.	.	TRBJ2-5	CSARPAFSAGGTQYF	TGCAGTGCTAGGCCGGCTTTTAGTGCCGGGGGGACCCAGTACTTC
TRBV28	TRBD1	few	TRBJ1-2	CASSSRTGVNYGYTF	TGTGCCAGCAGTTCCCGGACAGGTGTTAACTATGGCTACACCTTC
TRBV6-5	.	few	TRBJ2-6	CASSYSSGTGANVLTF	TGTGCCAGCAGTTACTCATCGGGTACTGGGGCCAACGTCCTGACTTTC
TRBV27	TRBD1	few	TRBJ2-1	CASNPYRDRGNEQFF	TGTGCCAGCAATCCCTACCGGGACAGGGGCAATGAGCAGTTCTTC
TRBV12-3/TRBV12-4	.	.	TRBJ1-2	CASSLWGAPEYGYTF	TGTGCCAGCAGTTTGTGGGGGGCGCCGGAGTATGGCTACACCTTC